This T cell receptor beta chain was captured by sequencing in a study of blood T cell repertoires in COVID-19. Study summary: Collection of acute and convalescent COVID-19 samples took place in the United States, Italy and Spain.

Trimming removed 4 bases from V and 2 bases from J, with 18 bases in between. The CDR3 is made up of 16 amino acids. Germline CDR1 is SGHDT and CDR2 is YYEEEE. Original analysis: Reference gene primers were amplified, and this amplification served to estimate nucleated cell counts. Measured with immunoSEQ multiplex PCR; TCRdb has only the in-frame clones, and not every one. The V and J calls and clone size are taken from that table; D and trimming were inferred from the DNA. The sample contains more than 110,000 clones, approximately 80% of which appear only once. The table lists this clone with a few counts.

V and J are TRBV5-6 and TRBJ1-1; no clear D. This TCR came from an elderly woman with active or convalescent COVID-19. Sequenced material: peripheral blood. The CDR3 nucleotides read TGTGCCAGCAGCGCGTACCGGGTCCTACTCAACACTGAAGCTTTCTTT. Protein product: CASSAYRVLLNTEAFF.